The 7 T cell receptor beta chains presented below share a single source sample, sequenced in a study of shared clonotypes between healthy human individuals. TCRdb keeps only in-frame clones here, not all; method: immunoSEQ multiplex PCR. The repertoire holds 2 million to 2.5 million clones, with around 92% as singletons. Material: naive CD4+ T cells from PBMCs. Sample subset: CD45RA+ positively selected. These receptors all come from a man aged 18 to 29 in good health. Some clones in this sample may be carry-over from other donors' samples.

The CDR3 region has the DNA TGTGCCAGCAGCTTGGTTGTGGGACAGGGGGCGCGGAGGAAGACCCAGTACTTC. It yields the protein CASSLVVGQGARRKTQYF. This sequence joins TRBV13 and TRBJ2-5; 12 nucleotides line up with TRBD1. The CDR3 sequence is 18 residues long. V shed 3 bases, J shed 6 bases, and the junction held 14 bases outside the gene matches. Per germline, CDR1 PRHDT and CDR2 FYEKMQ (reference sequence).

The rearrangement joins TRBV5-4 to TRBJ1-1; 7 bases line up with TRBD1. V lost 4 bases, J lost 1 base, and 10 bases stayed unmatched. Germline V CDR1 and CDR2: SGHNT, YYREEE (reference sequence). The CDR3 length is 16 residues. For the CDR3, the DNA is TGTGCCAGCAGCAAAGGAGGGGGCCGGGAGAACACTGAAGCTTTCTTT. Translating gives CASSKGGGRENTEAFF.

The chain carries TRBV5-5 and TRBJ1-2, with TRBD1 matching 8 bases. The junction had 3 bases not matched to a gene; V was cut back by 2 bases and J by 6 bases. The CDR3 runs 13 residues. CDR1 and CDR2 from the germline V gene are SGHKS and YYEKEE (reference sequence). This CDR3 reads CASSLTGGNGYTF. The CDR3 nucleotides are TGTGCCAGCAGCTTAACAGGGGGGAATGGCTACACCTTC. The full variable domain, completed using reference TRBV5-5 and TRBJ1-2, is DAGVTQSPTHLIKTRGQQVTLRCSPISGHKSVSWYQQVLGQGPQFIFQYYEKEERGRGNFPDRFSARQFPNYSSELNVNALLLGDSALYLCASSLTGGNGYTFGSGTRLTVV.

The V and J genes are TRBV11-2 and TRBJ1-2; D may be TRBD1 (6 bases). The CDR3 has 15 residues. The germline V gene has CDR1 SGHAT and CDR2 FQNNGV. Trimming took 0 bases from V and 4 from J, leaving 12 bases between them. CDR3 DNA sequence: TGTGCCAGCAGCTTAGATGTAGGAGGGGGCTATGGCTACACCTTC. Translation gives CASSLDVGGGYGYTF.

V and J are TRBV5-4 and TRBJ2-7, with D perhaps matching TRBD1 (7 bases). The CDR3 is 18 amino acids. V lost 4 bases, J lost 0 bases, and 23 bases lay in between. In germline, CDR1 is SGHNT, CDR2 YYREEE (reference sequence). This CDR3 reads CASSQGGRRTSSSYEQYF. CDR3 nucleotide sequence: TGTGCCAGCAGCCAGGGGGGCAGGCGGACATCCTCCTCCTACGAGCAGTACTTC.

This clone was seen a single time. The chain is built from TRBV15 and TRBJ2-2, with 9 positions matching TRBD2. The CDR3 contains 18 residues. Germline V CDR1 and CDR2: LNHNV, YYDKDF (reference sequence). Trimming took 0 bases from V and 0 from J; bases not matched to a gene: 5. CDR3 sequence: CATSRDLAGGSNTGELFF. The CDR3 DNA is TGTGCCACCAGCAGAGATTTGGCGGGAGGGTCGAACACCGGGGAGCTGTTTTTT.

The chain is built from TRBV18 and TRBJ2-7; TRBD1 agrees at 7 bases. CDR3 length: 14 amino acids. Trimming removed 4 bases from V and 0 bases from J; junction bases left unmatched: 3. CDR1 and CDR2 (germline): KGHSH, LQKENI. In nucleotides, the CDR3 is TGTGCCAGCTCACGCCGGGACAGCTCCTACGAGCAGTACTTC. The encoded protein is CASSRRDSSYEQYF.